The next 31 T cell receptor beta chains were all read from a single sample in a study of blood T cells in healthy people across ages. A second PCR of 7 to 11 cycles used a sample-barcoded 5' primer and a J-beta primer mix. TCRdb reanalysed the 5' RACE reads using MiXCR and keeps one entry per CDR3 protein. The sample lists about 640,000 distinct CDR3 sequences; about 43% were seen once. Sequenced material: blood. The receptors here all came from a man aged 80 or over in good health.

The chain uses TRBV3-1 and TRBJ2-1; maybe TRBD2 (6 bases). The CDR3 is 15 residues long. Germline V gene sequence: CDR1 LGHDT, CDR2 YNNKEL (reference sequence). V lost 5 bases and J lost 3, with 14 bases in between. The CDR3 region is CASSKEGGFYNEQFF. Here the CDR3 DNA reads TGTGCCAGCAGCAAGGAGGGAGGTTTCTACAATGAGCAGTTCTTC.

This sequence joins TRBV20-1 and TRBJ1-6; no definite D call. The CDR3 has 16 residues. Per the germline V gene, CDR1 is DFQATT and CDR2 is SNEGSKA (reference sequence). Trimming stripped 0 bases from V and 5 bases from J, with 14 bases between. Written as DNA, the CDR3 is TGCAGTGCTAGAGATGGTGGGCAGTTCAATAATTCACCCCTCCACTTT. The encoded protein is CSARDGGQFNNSPLHF.

This clonotype has a handful of counts. V is TRBV29-1 and J is TRBJ2-7; TRBD2 agrees at 8 bases. The CDR3 spans 13 residues. With V trimmed by 8 bases and J by 3 bases, 9 bases remained unmatched. Germline V gives CDR1 SQVTM, CDR2 ANQGSEA. CDR3 protein: CSISGGVNYEQYF. The CDR3 bases are TGCAGCATATCGGGGGGGGTTAACTACGAGCAGTACTTC.

This chain uses TRBV6-2 or TRBV6-3 with TRBJ2-5; TRBD2 agrees at 10 bases. This CDR3 has 16 amino acids. Germline V lookup: CDR1 MNHEY, CDR2 SVGEGT. V dropped 0 bases and J dropped 2; count of bases not matched to a gene: 3. Here the CDR3 reads CASSYSKGLAQETQYF. The CDR3 region has the DNA TGTGCCAGCAGTTACTCGAAGGGACTAGCGCAAGAGACCCAGTACTTC.

The chain combines TRBV20-1 with TRBJ2-4, with 9 positions matching TRBD2. After removal of 0 bases from V and 6 bases from J, the junction contained 15 bases not matched to a gene. Germline V gene lookup returns CDR1 DFQATT and CDR2 SNEGSKA (reference sequence). The CDR3 sequence is 18 residues long. CDR3 sequence: CSAREYERGVGGLNIQYF. For the CDR3, the DNA is TGCAGTGCTAGAGAATATGAGCGGGGGGTCGGGGGGTTAAACATTCAGTACTTC.

This clonotype was counted a single time. The chain is built from TRBV2 and TRBJ1-2, with 9 bases aligning to TRBD1. After removal of 7 bases from V and 4 bases from J, the junction contained 10 bases not matched to a gene. The length of the CDR3 is 15 residues. The germline CDR1 and CDR2 sequences are SNHLY and FYNNEI. The DNA of the CDR3 is TGTGCCAGCAACCTACAGGGGGCGGCTCTCTATGGCTACACCTTC. Its protein product is CASNLQGAALYGYTF.

CDR3 sequence: CAISDPQGWSYGQYF. DNA of the CDR3: TGTGCCATCAGTGACCCACAGGGGTGGTCCTACGGGCAGTACTTC. V usage is TRBV10-3 and J usage is TRBJ2-4; 7 bases are a match to TRBD1. From germline, CDR1 is ENHRY and CDR2 SYGVKD. This CDR3 contains 15 residues. Trimming cost V 3 bases and J 13 bases; bases outside gene matches: 15.

There are many counts of this clonotype. The chain joins TRBV5-1 to TRBJ2-2; D may be TRBD1 (5 bases). Germline CDR1 is SGHRS and CDR2 is YFSETQ. V lost 4 bases, J lost 0 bases, and 13 bases lay in between. This CDR3 region has 16 residues. This CDR3 is CASSPPDKTNTGELFF. In DNA form, the CDR3 reads TGCGCCAGCAGCCCTCCGGACAAGACGAACACCGGGGAGCTGTTTTTT.

The V and J genes are TRBV7-9 and TRBJ2-1; D call uncertain. Matching the DNA end better, TRBJ2-7 makes the J call doubtful. Germline lookup yields CDR1 SEHNR and CDR2 FQNEAQ (reference sequence). This CDR3 region has 15 residues. The CDR3: CASSPLSYSYNEQYF. The CDR3 coding sequence is TGTGCCAGCAGCCCTCTTTCCTACTCCTACAATGAGCAGTACTTC.

J is TRBJ2-5 and V is TRBV6-2 or TRBV6-3; D unresolved. The V end was cut by 7 bases, the J end by 2 bases, with 17 bases between. The CDR3 is made up of 15 amino acids. The germline V gene has CDR1 MNHEY and CDR2 SVGEGT. The chain's CDR3 is CASNGGTRSQETQYF. The CDR3 nucleotides read TGTGCCAGCAACGGCGGAACGAGGTCACAAGAGACCCAGTACTTC.

Concerning this clonotype: This may be a read error: a much more frequent sequence differs by one nucleotide. The rearrangement links TRBV27 to TRBJ2-1; 10 nucleotides line up with TRBD2. Per the germline V gene, CDR1 is MNHEY and CDR2 is SMNVEV (reference sequence). The CDR3 has 15 amino acids. CDR3 sequence: CASSLGLAEYNERFF. For the CDR3, the DNA is TGTGCCAGCAGCCTCGGACTAGCGGAATACAATGAGCGGTTCTTC.

V gene TRBV28 combines with J gene TRBJ1-4; D is unresolved. With 4 bases removed from V and 6 bases from J, the gap between germline ends came to 6 bases. Germline V lookup: CDR1 MDHEN, CDR2 SYDVKM. The CDR3 contains 12 residues. CDR3 sequence reads: CASSSPDEKLFF. The CDR3 bases are TGTGCCAGCAGTTCACCAGATGAAAAACTGTTTTTT. The whole variable domain, filled in from reference TRBV28 and TRBJ1-4, reads DVKVTQSSRYLVKRTGEKVFLECVQDMDHENMFWYRQDPGLGLRLIYFSYDVKMKEKGDIPEGYSVSREKKERFSLILESASTNQTSMYLCASSSPDEKLFFGSGTQLSVL.

This sequence joins TRBV19 and TRBJ1-1; D remains ambiguous. Deletions cut 7 bases from V and 2 bases from J, with 11 bases between. The germline CDR1 and CDR2 sequences are LNHDA and SQIVND (reference sequence). The CDR3 is 13 amino acids. The CDR3 reads CASKRTDNTEAFF. The CDR3, as DNA: TGTGCCAGTAAAAGGACGGATAACACTGAAGCTTTCTTT. The variable domain in full, with the rest retrieved from reference TRBV19 and TRBJ1-1, is DGGITQSPKYLFRKEGQNVTLSCEQNLNHDAMYWYRQDPGQGLRLIYYSQIVNDFQKGDIAEGYSVSREKKESFPLTVTSAQKNPTAFYLCASKRTDNTEAFFGQGTRLTVV.

This clonotype was found a few times. This chain's CDR3 is CSARGLGSTDTQYF. As DNA, the CDR3 is TGCAGTGCTAGAGGCCTCGGAAGCACAGATACGCAGTATTTT. The rearrangement uses TRBV20-1 and TRBJ2-3; D call uncertain. Trimming took off 1 base at V and 0 bases at J, with 8 bases between the two ends. Germline values: CDR1 DFQATT, CDR2 SNEGSKA (reference sequence). This CDR3 comprises 14 residues.

To note about this clonotype: A much larger clone is a single base away; this may be a read error. The gene calls are TRBV12-3 or TRBV12-4 and TRBJ2-3; TRBD1 might be the D (6 bases). V lost 6 bases, J lost 4 bases, and 17 bases lay in between. The CDR3 contains 15 residues. The CDR3 reads CASSPQGSSADTQYF. The CDR3 nucleotides read TGTGCCAGCAGCCCCCAGGGGAGCAGCGCAGATACGCAGTATTTT.

This clonotype was counted a single time. A junction boundary mismatches the germline segment, possibly from a read error. The genes are TRBV6-2 or TRBV6-3 and TRBJ2-2, with TRBD2 identical over 9 bases. Germline-derived CDR1 and CDR2 are MNHEY and SVGEGT. The CDR3 consists of 18 residues. In DNA, the CDR3 is TGTGCCCCCGGGAGACTAGCGGAGATTTACGCGAACACCCGGGAGCTGTTTTTT. It yields the protein CAPGRLAEIYANTRELFF.

This clonotype has just a few counts. V and J are TRBV6-5 and TRBJ2-1; D remains ambiguous. The CDR3 totals 14 residues. Per the germline V gene, CDR1 is MNHEY and CDR2 is SVGAGI. V lost 6 bases, J lost 7 bases, and 16 bases lay in between. The DNA of the CDR3 is TGTGCCAGCAGCCTAAAAGGTAATAGGAATGAGCAGTTCTTC. It codes for CASSLKGNRNEQFF.

This clonotype has at least ten counts. The rearrangement joins TRBV12-3 or TRBV12-4 to TRBJ2-6; D is unresolved. The CDR3 loop spans 17 amino acids. The V and J ends lost 1 base and 0 bases respectively, with 10 bases between them. CDR3 residues: CASSLGGKSSGANVLTF. Here the CDR3 DNA reads TGTGCCAGCAGTTTAGGGGGAAAAAGCTCTGGGGCCAACGTCCTGACTTTC.

This chain uses TRBV20-1 with TRBJ1-1; weak D call: TRBD1 (6 bases). The CDR3 totals 13 residues. CDR1 is DFQATT and CDR2 is SNEGSKA in the germline V gene (reference sequence). V was clipped by 5 bases and J by 5 bases, with 15 bases between them. The CDR3 DNA reads TGCAGTGCTCGAGGGGGGGGATGGACTGAAGCTTTCTTT. As protein: CSARGGGWTEAFF.

CDR3 bases: TGCGCCAGCAGCTTCGGAGACAGTGCCAATGAGCAGTTCTTC. This encodes CASSFGDSANEQFF. The rearrangement links TRBV5-1 to TRBJ2-1, with D maybe TRBD1 (5 bases). The CDR3 contains 14 residues. Germline V lookup: CDR1 SGHRS, CDR2 YFSETQ. V was trimmed by 2 bases and J by 6 bases, leaving 12 bases between them.

Only a few counts were recorded for this clonotype. The chain uses TRBV4-3 and TRBJ2-1; D ambiguous. In germline, CDR1 is LGHNA, CDR2 YSLEER. V was pared by 2 bases and J by 6 bases, with 14 bases between. CDR3 length equals 15 residues. CDR3 in amino acids: CASSQPRGRTNEQFF. In nucleotides, the CDR3 is TGCGCCAGCAGCCAACCTCGAGGTCGGACCAATGAGCAGTTCTTC.

The rearrangement links TRBV18 to TRBJ1-2; D is perhaps TRBD1 (6 bases). This CDR3 has 15 amino acids. Trimming removed 2 bases from V and 3 bases from J, with 13 bases in between. Per germline, CDR1 KGHSH and CDR2 LQKENI. CDR3 DNA sequence: TGTGCCAGCTCACCAGAACAGGGAGCGGACTATGGCTACACCTTC. Amino acid sequence: CASSPEQGADYGYTF. The whole variable domain, remainder taken from reference TRBV18 and TRBJ1-2, is NAGVMQNPRHLVRRRGQEARLRCSPMKGHSHVYWYRQLPEEGLKFMVYLQKENIIDESGMPKERFSAEFPKEGPSILRIQQVVRGDSAAYFCASSPEQGADYGYTFGSGTRLTVV.

This clonotype was detected only a few times. The chain is built from TRBV27 and TRBJ2-6; D not certain. This CDR3 has 15 residues. Germline V lookup: CDR1 MNHEY, CDR2 SMNVEV (reference sequence). V shed 4 bases and J shed 1 base, with 8 bases lying between them. The CDR3 is CASSSLTSGANVLTF. CDR3 sequence (DNA): TGTGCCAGCAGTTCTCTGACATCTGGGGCCAACGTCCTGACTTTC.

The chain combines TRBV3-1 with TRBJ1-1; D unclear. The V end was cut by 3 bases, the J end by 6 bases, with 8 bases between. The CDR3 is made up of 12 amino acids. In germline, CDR1 is LGHDT, CDR2 YNNKEL (reference sequence). CDR3: CASSHSTAEAFF. The CDR3 DNA reads TGTGCCAGCAGCCACAGCACCGCTGAAGCTTTCTTT.

V is TRBV12-3 or TRBV12-4 and J is TRBJ2-5; 8 bases agree with TRBD1. The CDR3 length is 13 residues. After removal of 8 bases from V and 1 base from J, the junction contained 3 bases not matched to a gene. The CDR3 reads CASGGQGQETQYF. The DNA of the CDR3 is TGTGCCAGCGGAGGACAGGGCCAAGAGACCCAGTACTTC.

This clonotype occurred a few times. This chain uses TRBV5-1 with TRBJ2-5; D uncertain. The CDR3 runs 13 residues. Trimming shortened V by 4 bases and J by 2 bases, and 9 bases separated the two germline ends. Germline V gene sequence: CDR1 SGHRS, CDR2 YFSETQ. The DNA of the CDR3 is TGCGCCAGCAGCAAGGGTGTTCAAGAGACCCAGTACTTC. It translates to CASSKGVQETQYF.

The chain is built from TRBV10-2 and TRBJ2-5, with D unresolved. CDR1 and CDR2 (germline): WSHSY, SAAADI. CDR3 length: 12 residues. Deletions cut 6 bases from V and 11 bases from J, with 16 bases between. CDR3 nucleotides: TGCGCCAGCAGATCCAGGAGCAATGAGCAGTACTTC. This sequence encodes CASRSRSNEQYF.

The chain couples TRBV19 to TRBJ2-3; unclear D gene. V lost 3 bases to trimming and J lost 0 bases, with 7 bases between them. The CDR3 has 14 residues. Germline CDR1 and CDR2: LNHDA and SQIVND (reference sequence). CDR3 in DNA: TGTGCCAGTAGTATTTCCAGAAGCACAGATACGCAGTATTTT. Residues: CASSISRSTDTQYF. Using reference TRBV19 and TRBJ2-3 for the parts outside the CDR3, the full variable domain is DGGITQSPKYLFRKEGQNVTLSCEQNLNHDAMYWYRQDPGQGLRLIYYSQIVNDFQKGDIAEGYSVSREKKESFPLTVTSAQKNPTAFYLCASSISRSTDTQYFGPGTRLTVL.

This clonotype was counted a few times. V usage is TRBV27 and J usage is TRBJ2-1; 8 bases match TRBD1. This CDR3 comprises 14 residues. CDR1 MNHEY and CDR2 SMNVEV come from the germline V gene (reference sequence). The trim removed 5 bases at V and 4 bases at J, leaving 4 bases unmatched. This chain's CDR3 is CASSPRQGYNEQFF. CDR3 bases: TGTGCCAGCAGTCCGCGACAGGGGTACAATGAGCAGTTCTTC.

This clonotype appeared a few times. The rearrangement uses TRBV28 and TRBJ1-6; no clear D. CDR3 size: 15 residues. The V end was cut by 8 bases, the J end by 7 bases, with 18 bases between. Germline loops: CDR1 MDHEN, CDR2 SYDVKM. CDR3 amino acids: CASFRAGQLNSPLHF. The CDR3, as DNA: TGTGCCAGCTTCCGAGCGGGCCAACTAAATTCACCCCTCCACTTT.

The chain couples TRBV4-3 to TRBJ2-5, with a possible D match to TRBD1 (6 bases). The CDR3 has 15 amino acids. The V end was cut by 0 bases, the J end by 11 bases, with 19 bases between. Per germline, CDR1 LGHNA and CDR2 YSLEER. CDR3 protein: CASSQDFGAGVEQYF. The CDR3 DNA reads TGCGCCAGCAGCCAAGATTTTGGGGCAGGGGTAGAGCAGTACTTC.